The rows below give T cell receptor beta chains drawn from one sample of a study of CD8 T cells in ankylosing spondylitis. TCRdb analysed the 5' RACE reads with MiXCR anew, one entry per CDR3 protein. The sample has around 490,000 distinct CDR3 sequences, roughly 5.3% seen once. The sample consisted of blood, either unsorted or a sorted T cell fraction (not recorded which). The receptors were sampled from a male donor with ankylosing spondylitis. The CDR3 runs from the conserved cysteine through the conserved F or W. A D gene is named only where the DNA matches it firmly. Expanded clones get a size class; other rows say once, few or many, or leave the size out.

D gene,clone size,J gene,V gene,CDR3 protein,CDR3 DNA
TRBD2,few,TRBJ2-5,TRBV6-2/TRBV6-3,CASTGLAGGRATQYF,TGTGCCAGCACCGGGCTAGCGGGAGGCCGCGCGACCCAGTACTTC
NA,NA,TRBJ1-5,TRBV29-1,CSVARDGNQPQHF,TGCAGCGTTGCGCGTGACGGCAATCAGCCCCAGCATTTT
TRBD1,many,TRBJ1-5,TRBV7-9,CASSSGVGDRGSQPQHF,TGTGCCAGCAGTTCTGGGGTAGGGGACAGGGGAAGCCAGCCCCAGCATTTT
NA,many,TRBJ2-1,TRBV27,CASSFFLETNEQFF,TGTGCCAGCAGTTTCTTCCTAGAAACCAATGAGCAGTTCTTC
NA,few,TRBJ2-1,TRBV6-1,CASSVSGAVYYNEQFF,TGTGCCAGCAGTGTATCAGGGGCGGTGTACTACAATGAGCAGTTCTTC
NA,NA,TRBJ1-2,TRBV20-1,CSALRGGANYGYTF,TGCAGTGCTCTTAGAGGGGGGGCAAACTATGGCTACACCTTC
NA,NA,TRBJ2-7,TRBV4-1,CASSRGDLSYEQYF,TGCGCCAGCAGCAGAGGGGACCTTTCCTACGAGCAGTACTTC
TRBD2,few,TRBJ2-7,TRBV6-2/TRBV6-3,CASTRLAGTYEQYF,TGTGCCAGCACTAGACTAGCGGGAACCTACGAGCAGTACTTC
TRBD2,many,TRBJ2-7,TRBV5-4,CASSLRVAGAYEQYF,TGTGCCAGCAGCTTACGGGTAGCGGGAGCCTACGAGCAGTACTTC
NA,few,TRBJ1-1,TRBV2,CASRDSVWNTEAFF,TGTGCCAGCCGGGACTCTGTATGGAACACTGAAGCTTTCTTT
TRBD2,many,TRBJ2-3,TRBV7-2,CASSLAGGGVTQYF,TGTGCCAGCAGCCTAGCGGGGGGCGGGGTTACGCAGTATTTT
TRBD2,many,TRBJ2-3,TRBV12-3/TRBV12-4,CASSLGKLAGGDTQYF,TGTGCCAGCAGTTTAGGAAAGCTAGCGGGAGGAGATACGCAGTATTTT
NA,few,TRBJ1-1,TRBV18,CASSPPLRAGNTEAFF,TGTGCCAGCTCACCACCCTTAAGGGCGGGGAACACTGAAGCTTTCTTT